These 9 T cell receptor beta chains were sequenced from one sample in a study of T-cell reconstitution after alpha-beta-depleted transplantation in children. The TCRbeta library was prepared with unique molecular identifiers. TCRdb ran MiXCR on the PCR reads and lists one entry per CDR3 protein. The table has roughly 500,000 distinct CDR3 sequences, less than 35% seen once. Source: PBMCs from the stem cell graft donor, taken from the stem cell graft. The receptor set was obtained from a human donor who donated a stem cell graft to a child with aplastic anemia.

This chain's CDR3 is CSARTSGTVTQYF. Here the CDR3 DNA reads TGCAGTGCAAGGACTAGCGGGACCGTGACCCAGTACTTC. The V and J genes are TRBV20-1 and TRBJ2-5; 12 bases line up with TRBD2. Germline assignment: CDR1 DFQATT and CDR2 SNEGSKA (reference sequence). The CDR3 extends over 13 amino acids. V lost 6 bases, J lost 7 bases, and 6 bases stayed unmatched.

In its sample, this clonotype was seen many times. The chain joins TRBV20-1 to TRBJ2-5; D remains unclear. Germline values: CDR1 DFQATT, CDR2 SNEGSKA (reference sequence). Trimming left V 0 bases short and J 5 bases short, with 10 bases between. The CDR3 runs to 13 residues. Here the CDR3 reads CSARDNYGETQYF. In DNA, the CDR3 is TGCAGTGCTAGAGATAACTACGGGGAGACCCAGTACTTC.

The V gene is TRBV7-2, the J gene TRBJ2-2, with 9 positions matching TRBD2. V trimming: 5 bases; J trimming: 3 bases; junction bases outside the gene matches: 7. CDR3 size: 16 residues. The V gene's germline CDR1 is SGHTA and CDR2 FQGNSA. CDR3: CASSLGGRGYTGELFF. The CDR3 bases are TGTGCCAGCAGCCTGGGCGGGAGGGGGTACACCGGGGAGCTGTTTTTT. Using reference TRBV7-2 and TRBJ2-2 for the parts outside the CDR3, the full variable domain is GAGVSQSPSNKVTEKGKDVELRCDPISGHTALYWYRQSLGQGLEFLIYFQGNSAPDKSGLPSDRFSAERTGGSVSTLTIQRTQQEDSAVYLCASSLGGRGYTGELFFGEGSRLTVL.

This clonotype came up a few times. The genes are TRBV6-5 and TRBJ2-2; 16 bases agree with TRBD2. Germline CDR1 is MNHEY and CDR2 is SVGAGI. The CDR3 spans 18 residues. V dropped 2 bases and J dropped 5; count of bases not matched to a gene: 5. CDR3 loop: CASSYRGTSGRGTGELFF. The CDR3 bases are TGTGCCAGCAGTTACCGCGGGACTAGCGGGAGGGGGACCGGGGAGCTGTTTTTT.

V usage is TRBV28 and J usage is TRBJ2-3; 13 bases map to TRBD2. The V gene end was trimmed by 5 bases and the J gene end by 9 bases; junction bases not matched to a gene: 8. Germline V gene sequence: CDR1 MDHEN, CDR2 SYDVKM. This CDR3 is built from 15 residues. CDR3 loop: CASSPWTSGRETQYF. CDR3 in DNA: TGTGCCAGCAGTCCCTGGACTAGCGGGAGAGAGACGCAGTATTTT.

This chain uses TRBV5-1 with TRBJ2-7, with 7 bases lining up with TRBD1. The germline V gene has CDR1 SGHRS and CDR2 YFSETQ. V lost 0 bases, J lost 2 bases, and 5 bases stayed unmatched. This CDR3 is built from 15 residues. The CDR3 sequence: CASSLDGTVTYEQYF. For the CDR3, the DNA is TGCGCCAGCAGCTTGGACGGGACAGTGACCTACGAGCAGTACTTC.

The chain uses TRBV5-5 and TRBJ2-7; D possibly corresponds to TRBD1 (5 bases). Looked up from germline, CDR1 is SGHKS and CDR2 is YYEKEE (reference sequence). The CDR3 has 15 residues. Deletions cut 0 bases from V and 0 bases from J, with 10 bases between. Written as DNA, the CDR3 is TGTGCCAGCAGCTTGGCAGGGCAGCCCTCCTACGAGCAGTACGTC. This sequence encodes CASSLAGQPSYEQYV.

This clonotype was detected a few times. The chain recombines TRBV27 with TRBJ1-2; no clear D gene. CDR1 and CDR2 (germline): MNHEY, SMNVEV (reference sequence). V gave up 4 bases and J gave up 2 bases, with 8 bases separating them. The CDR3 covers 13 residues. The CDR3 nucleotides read TGTGCCAGCAGTTCCCTCGGCAACTATGGCTACACCTTC. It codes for CASSSLGNYGYTF.

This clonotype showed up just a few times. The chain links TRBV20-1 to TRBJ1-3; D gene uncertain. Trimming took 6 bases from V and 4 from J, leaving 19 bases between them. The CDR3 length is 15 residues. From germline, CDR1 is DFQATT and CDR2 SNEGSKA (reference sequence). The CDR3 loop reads CSARTREASGNTIYF. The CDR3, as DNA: TGCAGTGCCAGGACCCGGGAGGCGTCCGGAAACACCATATATTTT.